A single sample gave rise to the 22 T cell receptor beta chains below, sequenced in a study of post-analysis software for immune sequencing data. The antigens these receptors bind are not known. Unique molecular identifiers featured in each of the TCR beta cDNA libraries. In TCRdb, the PCR reads were re-called with MiXCR into one record per CDR3 protein. Found here are roughly 870,000 distinct CDR3 sequences, approximately 57% of them singletons; the top ten hold approximately 4.4%. Study observations and caveats: Five or six TRBV segments, TRBV5-6, TRBV5-1 and TRBV20-1 among them, were found more frequent in patients than controls.

Source material: blood. These receptor sequences come from a girl aged 10 to 17 with multiple sclerosis.

This clonotype has more than one count but fewer than ten. The rearrangement joins TRBV14 to TRBJ2-7, with 7 positions matching TRBD2. Germline trimming cut 2 bases from V and 2 bases from J; bases unmatched to any gene: 6. This CDR3 contains 15 residues. Germline-derived CDR1 and CDR2 are SGHDN and FVKESK. Here the CDR3 DNA reads TGTGCCAGCAGCCAAATCGGGAGGTTGACCTACGAGCAGTACTTC. It codes for CASSQIGRLTYEQYF. Full variable domain (remainder filled in from reference TRBV14 and TRBJ2-7): EAGVTQFPSHSVIEKGQTVTLRCDPISGHDNLYWYRRVMGKEIKFLLHFVKESKQDESGMPNNRFLAERTGGTYSTLKVQPAELEDSGVYFCASSQIGRLTYEQYFGPGTRLTVT.

This chain uses TRBV20-1 with TRBJ2-2, with D possibly TRBD1 on 5 matching bases. Trimming cost V 6 bases and J 0 bases, with 8 bases left between them. The CDR3 runs 13 residues. Germline lookup yields CDR1 DFQATT and CDR2 SNEGSKA (reference sequence). CDR3 protein: CSAQGSNTGELFF. CDR3 DNA: TGCAGTGCCCAGGGTTCGAACACCGGGGAGCTGTTTTTT.

The chain employs TRBV24-1 and TRBJ2-5, with D perhaps matching TRBD2 (5 bases). Germline V CDR1 and CDR2: KGHDR, SFDVKD. The V end lost 4 bases, the J end lost 5 bases, and 10 bases lay between the germline ends. The CDR3 is 13 residues long. The chain's CDR3 is CATSDSSSETQYF. The CDR3 bases are TGTGCCACCAGTGACTCTAGCAGTGAGACCCAGTACTTC.

There are a few counts of this clonotype. The V call is TRBV20-1, the J call TRBJ2-7; 7 positions match TRBD2. Germline CDR1 DFQATT, CDR2 SNEGSKA (reference sequence). Trimming at V came to 3 bases and at J to 3 bases, leaving 5 bases not matched to a gene. This CDR3 has 13 residues. CDR3 residues: CSASGVAGYEQYF. CDR3 DNA sequence: TGCAGTGCTAGTGGGGTAGCGGGCTACGAGCAGTACTTC.

A single count supports this clonotype. The chain has TRBV5-5 and TRBJ2-1; 10 nucleotides line up with TRBD1. CDR1 and CDR2 (germline): SGHKS, YYEKEE (reference sequence). Trimming at V came to 2 bases and at J to 7 bases, leaving 9 bases not matched to a gene. The CDR3 has 16 residues. CDR3 nucleotides: TGTGCCAGCAGCTTCCGTTTGGGACAGGGGATAAATGAGCAGTTCTTC. Its translation: CASSFRLGQGINEQFF.

In this sample, this clonotype turned up a few times. This chain uses TRBV5-1 with TRBJ2-5; 8 nucleotides agree with TRBD2. Near its end, the DNA agrees better with TRBJ2-7, so the J call may be wrong. The germline CDR1 and CDR2 sequences are SGHRS and YFSETQ. This CDR3 is built from 13 residues. The CDR3 bases are TGCGCCAGCAGGACCGGGACTAGTTTCGAGCAGTACTTC. Protein: CASRTGTSFEQYF.

V and J are TRBV7-9 and TRBJ2-5, with 9 bases matching TRBD1. The CDR3 runs 16 residues. From germline, CDR1 is SEHNR and CDR2 FQNEAQ (reference sequence). The J segment lost 4 bases and the V segment lost 1 base, leaving 7 bases of the junction unmatched. The CDR3 reads CASSLEGTGRPETQYF. CDR3 coding DNA: TGTGCCAGCAGCTTAGAGGGGACAGGGAGACCAGAGACCCAGTACTTC.

V is TRBV3-1 and J is TRBJ2-5; 9 bases map to TRBD1. The junction had 2 bases not matched to a gene; V was cut back by 0 bases and J by 3 bases. Germline CDR1 is LGHDT and CDR2 is YNNKEL (reference sequence). This CDR3 region has 15 residues. CDR3 protein: CASSQEGQGEETQYF. The CDR3 coding sequence is TGTGCCAGCAGCCAAGAGGGACAGGGAGAAGAGACCCAGTACTTC.

The rearrangement links TRBV5-1 to TRBJ1-2, with D possibly TRBD1 on 6 matching bases. Germline loops: CDR1 SGHRS, CDR2 YFSETQ. The germline V and J ends were trimmed by 4 bases and 8 bases, with 15 bases remaining between them. The CDR3 totals 13 residues. The CDR3 region is CASSGQLVLGYTF. CDR3 nucleotides: TGCGCCAGCAGCGGACAGTTAGTCTTAGGCTACACCTTC.

The V and J genes are TRBV11-1 and TRBJ2-7; D is undetermined. Trimming cost V 5 bases and J 6 bases, with 8 bases left between them. Germline CDR1 is SGHAT and CDR2 is FQDESV (reference sequence). The CDR3 is made up of 11 amino acids. CDR3: CASSREVEQYF. In DNA form, the CDR3 reads TGTGCCAGCAGCCGCGAAGTCGAGCAGTACTTC.

This clonotype was picked up a small number of times. This chain uses TRBV6-5 with TRBJ2-1; D perhaps matches TRBD1 (8 bases). The V end was cut by 6 bases, the J end by 10 bases, with 16 bases between. Looked up from germline, CDR1 is MNHEY and CDR2 is SVGAGI. The CDR3 sequence is 13 residues long. The CDR3 nucleotides read TGTGCCAGCAGATCTGACAGGGGAGGGGAGCAGTTCTTC. Its protein product is CASRSDRGGEQFF.

The chain is built from TRBV10-3 and TRBJ2-7; D is undetermined. The CDR3 has 13 amino acids. Trimming removed 2 bases at V and 2 bases at J, with 7 bases between. CDR1 ENHRY and CDR2 SYGVKD come from the germline V gene. The CDR3 coding sequence is TGTGCCATCAGTGAGCCCCTAGCCTACGAGCAGTACTTC. Amino acids: CAISEPLAYEQYF.

J is TRBJ2-5 and V is TRBV5-1, with D unclear. Trimming removed 0 bases at V and 2 bases at J, with 8 bases between. The CDR3 contains 14 residues. Germline V lookup: CDR1 SGHRS, CDR2 YFSETQ. DNA for the CDR3: TGCGCCAGCAGCTTGGAGAATACGCAAGAGACCCAGTACTTC. The encoded protein is CASSLENTQETQYF.

This clonotype was seen only a few times. The junction does not match germline at one end; this may be a read error. The chain carries TRBV4-1 and TRBJ2-7; D not resolved. CDR3 size: 13 residues. Germline V gives CDR1 MGHRA, CDR2 YSYEKL. CDR3 nucleotides: TGCGCCAGCAGCGAAGAATGGGCGTATGAGCAGTACTTC. Its translation is CASSEEWAYEQYF.

V gene TRBV9 combines with J gene TRBJ2-5, with D possibly matching TRBD1 (6 bases). Germline assignment: CDR1 SGDLS and CDR2 YYNGEE. Trimming removed 5 bases at V and 4 bases at J, with 15 bases between. The CDR3 length is 14 residues. The CDR3 reads CASRPTGNPETQYF. The CDR3 bases are TGTGCCAGCAGGCCTACAGGGAACCCAGAGACCCAGTACTTC.

The chain carries TRBV6-1 and TRBJ2-1, with 12 bases that match TRBD1. J lost 8 bases, V lost 5 bases, and 10 bases had no gene match. CDR1 is MNHNS and CDR2 is SASEGT in the germline V gene. There are 16 residues in the CDR3. The CDR3 DNA follows: TGTGCCAGCAGTAGAACCGGGACAGGGGGCGCGGATGAGCAGTTCTTC. As protein: CASSRTGTGGADEQFF.

J is TRBJ1-3 and V is TRBV6-5; tentatively, D is TRBD1 (6 bases). Germline V lookup: CDR1 MNHEY, CDR2 SVGAGI. This CDR3 spans 14 amino acids. The V gene lost 6 bases and the J gene lost 2 bases, with 11 bases spanning the gap. The CDR3 here is CASSHTGPGNTIYF. As DNA, the CDR3 is TGTGCCAGCAGCCACACAGGGCCTGGAAACACCATATATTTT.

This chain links TRBV6-5 with TRBJ1-2; weak D call: TRBD1 (5 bases). V was clipped by 1 base and J by 3 bases, with 15 bases between them. Germline V gene sequence: CDR1 MNHEY, CDR2 SVGAGI. This CDR3 spans 16 amino acids. The CDR3 DNA reads TGTGCCAGCAGTTACTTACAGGCAACGGGGGACTATGGCTACACCTTC. Its translation is CASSYLQATGDYGYTF.

This rearrangement joins TRBV5-1 to TRBJ2-3; 8 bases match TRBD1. The V gene's germline CDR1 is SGHRS and CDR2 YFSETQ. Trimming cost V 6 bases and J 3 bases; bases outside gene matches: 6. This CDR3 spans 14 amino acids. The CDR3, as DNA: TGCGCCAGCACCCCGGACAGGGTTACAGATACGCAGTATTTT. The encoded protein is CASTPDRVTDTQYF.

V usage is TRBV7-9 and J usage is TRBJ1-1; no clear D. The germline V gene has CDR1 SEHNR and CDR2 FQNEAQ (reference sequence). The CDR3 is 13 amino acids. V was cut by 11 bases and J by 5 bases, with 18 bases left in between. The CDR3 DNA follows: TGTGCCTCTACGGAGGGTCCGGGGACTGAAGCTTTCTTT. Translation gives CASTEGPGTEAFF.

The chain is built from TRBV10-3 and TRBJ2-7; TRBD2 is a possible D gene (5 bases). Germline V gene sequence: CDR1 ENHRY, CDR2 SYGVKD. The CDR3 is 15 residues long. The germline V and J ends were trimmed by 4 bases and 7 bases, with 20 bases remaining between them. CDR3 in amino acids: CAISGSGSGSNEQYF. DNA of the CDR3: TGTGCCATCAGTGGATCGGGGAGTGGGAGCAATGAGCAGTACTTC.

This clonotype came up a few times. The chain links TRBV12-3 or TRBV12-4 to TRBJ2-3; possibly TRBD1 or TRBD2 for D (5 bases each). V lost 2 bases to trimming and J lost 1 base, with 16 bases between them. This CDR3 has 17 residues. The CDR3 loop reads CASSLRPGADGTDTQYF. The CDR3 DNA is TGTGCCAGCAGTTTAAGGCCCGGGGCAGATGGCACAGATACGCAGTATTTT.